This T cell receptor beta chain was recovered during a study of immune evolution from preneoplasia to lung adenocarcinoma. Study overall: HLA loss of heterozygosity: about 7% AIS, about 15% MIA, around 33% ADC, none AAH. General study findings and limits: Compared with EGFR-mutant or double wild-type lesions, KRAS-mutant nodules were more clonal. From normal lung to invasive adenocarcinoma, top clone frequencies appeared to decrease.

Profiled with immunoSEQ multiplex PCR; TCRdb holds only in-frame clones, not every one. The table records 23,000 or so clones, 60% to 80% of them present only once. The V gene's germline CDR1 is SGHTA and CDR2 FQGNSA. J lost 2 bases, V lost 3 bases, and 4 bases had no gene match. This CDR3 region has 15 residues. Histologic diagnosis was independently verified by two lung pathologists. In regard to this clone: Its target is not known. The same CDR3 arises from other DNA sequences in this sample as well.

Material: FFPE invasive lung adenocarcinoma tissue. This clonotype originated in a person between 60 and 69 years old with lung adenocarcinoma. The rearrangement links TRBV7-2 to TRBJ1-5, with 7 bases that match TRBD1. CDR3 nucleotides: TGTGCCAGCAGCTTCGGAACAGGGGGCAATCAGCCCCAGCATTTT. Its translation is CASSFGTGGNQPQHF.